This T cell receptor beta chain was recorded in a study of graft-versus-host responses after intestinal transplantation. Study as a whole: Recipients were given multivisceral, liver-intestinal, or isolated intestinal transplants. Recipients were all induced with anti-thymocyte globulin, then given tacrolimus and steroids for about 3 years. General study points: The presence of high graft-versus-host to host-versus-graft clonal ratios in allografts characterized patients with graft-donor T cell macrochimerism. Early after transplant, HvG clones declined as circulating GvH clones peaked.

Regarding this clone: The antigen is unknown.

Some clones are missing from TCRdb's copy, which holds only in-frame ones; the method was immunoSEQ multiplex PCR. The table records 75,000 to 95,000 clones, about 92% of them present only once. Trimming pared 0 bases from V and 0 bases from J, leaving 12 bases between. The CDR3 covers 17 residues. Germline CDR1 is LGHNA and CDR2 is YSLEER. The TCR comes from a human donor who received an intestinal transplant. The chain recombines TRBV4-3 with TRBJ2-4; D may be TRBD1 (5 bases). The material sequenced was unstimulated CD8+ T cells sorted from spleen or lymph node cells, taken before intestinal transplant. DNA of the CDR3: TGCGCCAGCAGCCAAGATCTATGGACAACAGCCAAAAACATTCAGTACTTC. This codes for CASSQDLWTTAKNIQYF.